This T cell receptor beta chain was observed in a study of identical twins. Whole-study results and caveats: Invariant T cells like MAIT and iNKT could partly confound the zero-insertion analyses. Excess low generation probability was seen in twin-shared out-of-frame alpha sequences.

About this clonotype: Its target is not known.

The CDR3 consists of 14 residues. The germline V and J ends were trimmed by 5 bases and 4 bases, with 13 bases remaining between them. Germline CDR1 is SEHNR and CDR2 is FQNEAQ (reference sequence). A universal primer site was added by template switching, and unique molecular identifiers were carried by the cDNA. MiXCR, applied by TCRdb to the 5' RACE reads, yields one record per CDR3 protein. Among fewer than 650,000 distinct CDR3 sequences, approximately 9.6% were seen once, and the ten largest hold under 3.5%. These data were also reused for a study on yellow fever vaccine responses in identical twins.

The sequencing sample was made of PBMCs. The sequence came from a woman aged 18-29 years in good health. V and J are TRBV7-9 and TRBJ2-3; D uncertain. DNA for the CDR3: TGTGCCAGCAGCCCCCCAGACGGCCCAGATACGCAGTATTTT. Its protein is CASSPPDGPDTQYF. The full variable domain, with the rest looked up from reference TRBV7-9 and TRBJ2-3, is DTGVSQNPRHKITKRGQNVTFRCDPISEHNRLYWYRQTLGQGPEFLTYFQNEAQLEKSRLLSDRFSAERPKGSFSTLEIQRTEQGDSAMYLCASSPPDGPDTQYFGPGTRLTVL.